The next 16 T cell receptor beta chains were all read from a single sample in a study of CD8+ T cells in alopecia areata. Sequencing templates came from extracted RNA that was reverse transcribed into cDNA. Assay: immunoSEQ multiplex PCR; the TCRdb copy retains only in-frame clones and omits some. The sample consists of some 200,000 clones, approximately 56% of them appearing once. Sequenced material: CD4+ T cells sorted from blood, taken at week 0. These receptor sequences come from a human donor with alopecia areata.

The gene calls are TRBV5-1 and TRBJ2-2, with D hard to call. V was cut by 3 bases and J by 5 bases, with 11 bases left in between. This CDR3 has 14 residues. The germline gives CDR1 SGHRS, CDR2 YFSETQ. The CDR3 nucleotides read TGCGCCAGCAGCTATCGGGCTTGGACCGGGGAGCTGTTTTTT. This sequence encodes CASSYRAWTGELFF.

The chain is built from TRBV29-1 and TRBJ1-1, with no clear D. V dropped 4 bases and J dropped 4 bases, with 10 bases sitting between them. The CDR3 sequence is 12 residues long. Germline lookup yields CDR1 SQVTM and CDR2 ANQGSEA. CDR3 coding DNA: TGCAGCGTTGGGTCTGGGTTCACTGAAGCTTTCTTT. Translating gives CSVGSGFTEAFF.

The rearrangement joins TRBV29-1 to TRBJ2-7, with 10 bases matching TRBD2. Trimming at V came to 5 bases and at J to 2 bases, leaving 3 bases not matched to a gene. This CDR3 has 13 residues. In germline, CDR1 is SQVTM, CDR2 ANQGSEA. CDR3 bases: TGCAGCGTTAGGACTAGCGGAGCCTACGAGCAGTACTTC. This gives the protein CSVRTSGAYEQYF.

The rearrangement links TRBV15 to TRBJ1-1; tentative D call: TRBD1 (5 bases). The CDR3 runs to 16 residues. Trimming cost V 0 bases and J 1 base, with 12 bases left between them. From germline, CDR1 is LNHNV and CDR2 YYDKDF (reference sequence). The CDR3 sequence: CATSRDGAGRNTEAFF. As DNA, the CDR3 is TGTGCCACCAGCAGAGATGGTGCAGGGCGGAACACTGAAGCTTTCTTT.

Here the CDR3 DNA reads TGTGCCTGGAGTGTACGACAGGGACCAGATACGCAGTATTTT. The encoded protein is CAWSVRQGPDTQYF. J is TRBJ2-3 and V is TRBV30; 7 bases map to TRBD1. The CDR3 length is 14 residues. V trimming: 0 bases; J trimming: 4 bases; junction bases outside the gene matches: 4. Germline values: CDR1 GTSNPN, CDR2 SVGIG (reference sequence).

This clone came up a few times. The V call is TRBV6-6, the J call TRBJ1-2, with 9 bases that match TRBD1. In germline, CDR1 is MNHNY, CDR2 SVGAGI (reference sequence). The CDR3 length is 15 residues. Trimming cost V 6 bases and J 3 bases; bases outside gene matches: 8. As DNA, the CDR3 is TGTGCCAGCAGCAACGACAGGGGGAATCACTATGGCTACACCTTC. The encoded protein is CASSNDRGNHYGYTF.

The gene calls are TRBV11-2 and TRBJ1-2; D perhaps matches TRBD1 (5 bases). V lost 4 bases and J lost 8, with 29 bases in between. The length of the CDR3 is 18 residues. Looked up from germline, CDR1 is SGHAT and CDR2 is FQNNGV. CDR3 protein: CASSSVRRGVKVLSGYTF. In nucleotides, the CDR3 is TGTGCCAGCAGCTCCGTTCGAAGGGGAGTTAAAGTTCTTAGCGGCTACACCTTC.

The chain employs TRBV18 and TRBJ2-2; D remains unclear. The germline V gene has CDR1 KGHSH and CDR2 LQKENI. This CDR3 region has 12 residues. DNA for the CDR3: TGTGTATCGGCCACGAACACCGGGGAGCTGTTTTTT. It yields the protein CVSATNTGELFF.

This clone has just one count. The genes are TRBV5-1 and TRBJ1-2, with a tentative D call TRBD1 (5 bases). The ends were cut back, 4 bases at V and 1 base at J, with 11 bases in the middle. This CDR3 comprises 14 residues. The germline CDR1 and CDR2 sequences are SGHRS and YFSETQ. This chain's CDR3 is CASSPQGDNYGYTF. CDR3 DNA: TGCGCCAGCAGCCCCCAGGGAGATAACTATGGCTACACCTTC.

The chain links TRBV4-2 to TRBJ2-3, with 8 bases lining up with TRBD2. Losses at the gene ends were 0 bases for V and 1 base for J; bases not matched to a gene: 3. Germline V gives CDR1 LGHNA, CDR2 YNFKEQ. This CDR3 spans 16 amino acids. The CDR3 DNA is TGTGCCAGCAGCCAAGAGAGCGGGGGCCGCACAGATACGCAGTATTTT. Translation: CASSQESGGRTDTQYF.

The genes are TRBV30 and TRBJ2-1; 11 nucleotides match TRBD1. CDR3 size: 16 residues. Germline CDR1 reads GTSNPN; CDR2 reads SVGIG (reference sequence). The V and J ends lost 3 bases and 7 bases, in that order; junction bases with no gene match: 11. CDR3 DNA sequence: TGTGCCTGGAGGCCGGGACAGGGGGGAATTAGGAATGAGCAGTTCTTC. Residues: CAWRPGQGGIRNEQFF.

This clone was picked up a small number of times. The chain couples TRBV7-3 to TRBJ1-2; 8 bases match TRBD1. Germline CDR1 reads SGHTA; CDR2 reads FQGTGA. This CDR3 has 14 amino acids. V shed 5 bases and J 9 bases; nucleotides not matched to a gene: 11. The CDR3 spells CASSQTPRGRSYTF. As DNA, the CDR3 is TGTGCCAGCAGCCAAACCCCCAGGGGGCGAAGCTACACCTTC.

This clone was seen just once. The V and J genes are TRBV27 and TRBJ1-2, with D possibly being TRBD1 (6 bases). The CDR3 totals 15 residues. V was pared by 6 bases and J by 7 bases, with 21 bases between. Germline assignment: CDR1 MNHEY and CDR2 SMNVEV (reference sequence). CDR3 protein: CASSPYLGGQRGYTF. CDR3 coding DNA: TGTGCCAGCAGCCCATACCTGGGGGGGCAGCGTGGCTACACCTTC.

The genes are TRBV5-1 and TRBJ2-5, with D unclear. The germline gives CDR1 SGHRS, CDR2 YFSETQ. The CDR3 sequence is 14 residues long. V was clipped by 4 bases and J by 1 base, with 11 bases between them. The CDR3 here is CASSPNDPQETQYF. CDR3 nucleotides: TGCGCCAGCAGCCCCAACGATCCCCAAGAGACCCAGTACTTC.

This chain connects TRBV6-1 to TRBJ2-1, with D unclear. Germline assignment: CDR1 MNHNS and CDR2 SASEGT. This CDR3 has 15 amino acids. Trimming left V 4 bases short and J 5 bases short, with 15 bases between. CDR3 sequence reads: CASSVEQTENNEQFF. The CDR3 DNA sequence: TGTGCCAGCAGTGTAGAACAGACGGAGAACAATGAGCAGTTCTTC.

The rearrangement joins TRBV6-5 to TRBJ1-3; possible D gene TRBD1, 5 bases. CDR3 length: 14 residues. The germline V and J ends were trimmed by 8 bases and 0 bases, with 11 bases remaining between them. CDR1 MNHEY and CDR2 SVGAGI come from the germline V gene. The CDR3 region has the DNA TGTGCCAGCGGGGCACCAGGCTCTGGAAACACCATATATTTT. Translated, it gives CASGAPGSGNTIYF.